These 21 T cell receptor beta chains were all obtained from the same sample, sequenced in a study of shared clonotypes between healthy human individuals. This table comes from immunoSEQ multiplex PCR, and its TCRdb copy is limited to in-frame clones, with some not included. Found here are roughly 1,800,000 clones, about 95% of them singletons; the top ten hold around 1.2%. CD45RO negativity and positive selection for CCR7 defined naive CD8 cells, a population that excluded terminally differentiated effector memory CD45RA+ cells. The sequenced material came from naive CD8+ T cells sorted from blood. These receptor sequences come from a man aged 18 to 29 in good health.

The rearrangement uses TRBV4-3 and TRBJ2-2; TRBD2 is a possible D gene (6 bases). This CDR3 contains 16 residues. CDR1 LGHNA and CDR2 YSLEER come from the germline V gene. V lost 4 bases and J lost 6, with 18 bases in between. In DNA form, the CDR3 reads TGCGCCAGCAGCCCTGGGAGCCGGGAGTGGGCCGGGGAGCTGTTTTTT. Amino acids: CASSPGSREWAGELFF.

The chain combines TRBV12-5 with TRBJ2-2; TRBD2 matches 12 bases. Germline CDR1 reads LGHNT; CDR2 reads FRNRAP. Trimming took 6 bases from V and 7 from J; bases not matched to a gene: 3. The CDR3 is made up of 14 amino acids. The CDR3 nucleotides are TGTGCTAGTGGCCCGACTAGCGGGAGCGGGGAGCTGTTTTTT. This translates into CASGPTSGSGELFF.

V gene TRBV11-3 combines with J gene TRBJ2-3; 11 bases fit TRBD2. The CDR3 extends over 16 amino acids. Trimming at V came to 4 bases and at J to 0 bases, leaving 3 bases not matched to a gene. The germline gives CDR1 SGHNT, CDR2 YENEEA. DNA for the CDR3: TGTGCCAGCAGCTCGAGACTAGCGGGGAGCACAGATACGCAGTATTTT. Its protein product is CASSSRLAGSTDTQYF. Variable domain in full (rest from reference TRBV11-3 and TRBJ2-3): EAGVVQSPRYKIIEKKQPVAFWCNPISGHNTLYWYLQNLGQGPELLIRYENEEAVDDSQLPKDRFSAERLKGVDSTLKIQPAELGDSAVYLCASSSRLAGSTDTQYFGPGTRLTVL.

The gene calls are TRBV4-3 and TRBJ2-3, with TRBD2 identical over 11 bases. Trimming at V came to 0 bases and at J to 6 bases, leaving 5 bases not matched to a gene. Germline CDR1 LGHNA, CDR2 YSLEER. The CDR3 has 16 residues. The CDR3 coding sequence is TGCGCCAGCAGCCAAGAACTAGCGGGAGCTATTGATACGCAGTATTTT. Residues: CASSQELAGAIDTQYF.

The gene calls are TRBV4-1 and TRBJ1-3; D might be TRBD1 (6 bases). Germline V lookup: CDR1 MGHRA, CDR2 YSYEKL. The CDR3 runs to 16 residues. Trimming took off 4 bases at V and 0 bases at J, with 13 bases between the two ends. The CDR3 here is CASSRGDILSGNTIYF. The CDR3 coding sequence is TGCGCCAGCAGCCGGGGGGACATACTCTCTGGAAACACCATATATTTT.

The chain has TRBV28 and TRBJ1-1, with unresolved D. The CDR3 runs 18 residues. Deletions cut 7 bases from V and 1 base from J, with 25 bases between. Germline V gene lookup returns CDR1 MDHEN and CDR2 SYDVKM. The CDR3 DNA follows: TGTGCCAGCACCTCCCGACCGGGGAGGCCAACGGGGAACACTGAAGCTTTCTTT. The encoded protein is CASTSRPGRPTGNTEAFF.

The genes are TRBV29-1 and TRBJ2-7; D is uncertain. V dropped 4 bases and J dropped 2 bases, with 12 bases sitting between them. Germline loops: CDR1 SQVTM, CDR2 ANQGSEA. The length of the CDR3 is 13 residues. The CDR3 spells CSVGVGNTYEQYF. CDR3 sequence (DNA): TGCAGCGTTGGGGTAGGAAATACCTACGAGCAGTACTTC.

This chain uses TRBV27 with TRBJ1-1; 8 positions agree with TRBD1. This CDR3 is 15 amino acids long. The J segment lost 0 bases and the V segment lost 3 bases, leaving 3 bases of the junction unmatched. Germline V lookup: CDR1 MNHEY, CDR2 SMNVEV (reference sequence). CDR3 in amino acids: CASSLTGAMNTEAFF. The CDR3 DNA reads TGTGCCAGCAGTTTGACAGGGGCCATGAACACTGAAGCTTTCTTT.

This clone appeared a single time. The chain employs TRBV20-1 and TRBJ2-1; D is undetermined. Trimming pared 5 bases from V and 9 bases from J, leaving 8 bases between. Looked up from germline, CDR1 is DFQATT and CDR2 is SNEGSKA (reference sequence). The CDR3 sequence is 10 residues long. In DNA form, the CDR3 reads TGCAGTGCTCTAGAGAGTGAGCAGTTCTTC. It yields the protein CSALESEQFF.

The chain has TRBV13 and TRBJ2-1; D might be TRBD2 (5 bases). V was trimmed by 4 bases and J by 9 bases, leaving 13 bases between them. The CDR3 covers 13 residues. Germline-derived CDR1 and CDR2 are PRHDT and FYEKMQ (reference sequence). CDR3 in DNA: TGTGCCAGCAGCTCAGGACTGGGCTTTGAGCAGTTCTTC. It translates to CASSSGLGFEQFF.

This clone was recorded once. Its ends do not fully match the called genes, so a read error is possible. Written as DNA, the CDR3 is TGTGCTAGCAGCTTCCGAGCGGAGGATACGCAGTATTTT. It codes for CASSFRAEDTQYF. This chain uses TRBV7-7 with TRBJ2-3; D is possibly TRBD2 (5 bases). Germline V gene data show CDR1 as SSHAT and CDR2 as FNYEAQ (reference sequence). This CDR3 contains 13 residues. The variable domain in full, with the rest retrieved from reference TRBV7-7 and TRBJ2-3, is GAGVSQSPRYKVTKRGQDVTLRCDPISSHATLYWYQQALGQGPEFLTYFNYEAQPDKSGLPSDRFSAERPEGSISTLTIQRTEQRDSAMYRCASSFRAEDTQYFGPGTRLTVL.

A remark on this clone: The junction departs from germline at one end; a sequencing error may be responsible. The gene calls are TRBV30 and TRBJ2-2; weak D call: TRBD2 (5 bases). The CDR3 has 13 residues. Germline V gene data show CDR1 as GTSNPN and CDR2 as SVGIG (reference sequence). CDR3 sequence: CAWSVIGSLAQDF. CDR3 bases: TGTGCCTGGAGTGTTATTGGGAGCTTGGCTCAAGATTTT.

V usage is TRBV7-2 and J usage is TRBJ1-5, with D possibly matching TRBD1 (6 bases). V lost 1 base, J lost 2 bases, and 9 bases lay in between. CDR3 size: 15 residues. CDR1 and CDR2 from the germline V gene are SGHTA and FQGNSA. CDR3 DNA sequence: TGTGCCAGCAGCTTAGGTGCAGGGGGCAATCAGCCCCAGCATTTT. It translates to CASSLGAGGNQPQHF.

The chain combines TRBV15 with TRBJ1-3, with 7 nucleotides matching TRBD1. V lost 4 bases, J lost 0 bases, and 3 bases stayed unmatched. The germline gives CDR1 LNHNV, CDR2 YYDKDF (reference sequence). This CDR3 is built from 15 residues. CDR3 sequence (DNA): TGTGCCACCAGCAAAGGACAGGCCTCTGGAAACACCATATATTTT. Translating gives CATSKGQASGNTIYF.

The chain joins TRBV19 to TRBJ2-3; D perhaps matches TRBD2 (6 bases). V was shortened by 1 base and J by 4 bases, with 21 bases between the two germline ends. Looked up from germline, CDR1 is LNHDA and CDR2 is SQIVND (reference sequence). CDR3 length: 18 residues. The CDR3 reads CASSIVTPWQEGPDTQYF. In DNA, the CDR3 is TGTGCCAGTAGTATAGTGACCCCGTGGCAGGAGGGTCCAGATACGCAGTATTTT.

In the case of this clone: Different DNA sequences within this sample yield the same CDR3. The CDR3 DNA sequence: TGTGCCAGCAGTTACGGCCAATCCACCGGGGAGCTGTTTTTT. Protein: CASSYGQSTGELFF. V usage is TRBV6-6 and J usage is TRBJ2-2, with unresolved D. The CDR3 has 14 residues. Trimming shortened V by 2 bases and J by 4 bases, and 8 bases separated the two germline ends. Germline CDR1 and CDR2: MNHNY and SVGAGI (reference sequence).

The chain recombines TRBV6-6 with TRBJ2-1, with 9 bases matching TRBD2. The germline CDR1 and CDR2 sequences are MNHNY and SVGAGI (reference sequence). J lost 4 bases, V lost 7 bases, and 8 bases had no gene match. The CDR3 length is 15 residues. CDR3 sequence reads: CASTPTSGVYNEQFF. As DNA, the CDR3 is TGTGCCAGCACCCCGACTAGCGGAGTTTACAATGAGCAGTTCTTC.

The chain is built from TRBV5-1 and TRBJ2-1; 9 bases align to TRBD2. Germline V lookup: CDR1 SGHRS, CDR2 YFSETQ. This CDR3 region has 17 residues. The J segment lost 2 bases and the V segment lost 1 base, leaving 7 bases of the junction unmatched. CDR3 DNA: TGCGCCAGCAGCTTGTCGGCTAGCGGGGCTACCTACAATGAGCAGTTCTTC. Its protein product is CASSLSASGATYNEQFF. Full variable domain (rest looked up from reference TRBV5-1 and TRBJ2-1): KAGVTQTPRYLIKTRGQQVTLSCSPISGHRSVSWYQQTPGQGLQFLFEYFSETQRNKGNFPGRFSGRQFSNSRSEMNVSTLELGDSALYLCASSLSASGATYNEQFFGPGTRLTVL.

The chain employs TRBV6-1 and TRBJ1-1; no reliable D call. The CDR3 totals 14 residues. Germline-derived CDR1 and CDR2 are MNHNS and SASEGT. Trimming pared 2 bases from V and 0 bases from J, leaving 7 bases between. CDR3 in amino acids: CASSETQLNTEAFF. CDR3 DNA sequence: TGTGCCAGCAGTGAAACACAGCTGAACACTGAAGCTTTCTTT.

The V gene is TRBV2, the J gene TRBJ2-2; unclear D gene. The CDR3 runs 12 residues. Germline CDR1 reads SNHLY; CDR2 reads FYNNEI. Trimming cost V 8 bases and J 6 bases, with 10 bases left between them. The DNA for the CDR3 is TGTGCCAGCTGGCTGGTGCCCGGGGAGCTGTTTTTT. Residues: CASWLVPGELFF.

This chain joins TRBV4-1 and TRBJ2-7; TRBD1 matches at 9 bases. In germline, CDR1 is MGHRA, CDR2 YSYEKL. V lost 4 bases and J lost 0; bases outside the gene matches: 4. The CDR3 contains 15 residues. The CDR3 coding sequence is TGCGCCAGCAGCCTAACGACAGGGGGCTCCTACGAGCAGTACTTC. It translates to CASSLTTGGSYEQYF.